Presented here are 10 T cell receptor beta chains from one specimen sequenced in a study of OX40 agonist ivuxolimab in advanced cancers. Produced via immunoSEQ multiplex PCR; TCRdb's table is partial and in-frame only. The table lists some 34,000 clones, approximately 80% of them singletons, with about 13% in the top ten. The sample was CD4+ or CD8+ T cells sorted from blood, taken in a trial of the OX40 agonist ivuxolimab. The receptor source for this set is an adult with an advanced solid tumor such as melanoma, head and neck, liver or kidney cancer.

This clone came up a few times. The gene calls are TRBV9 and TRBJ2-3, with D unresolved. V was clipped by 0 bases and J by 5 bases, with 7 bases between them. This CDR3 is 13 amino acids long. Germline V lookup: CDR1 SGDLS, CDR2 YYNGEE. In DNA, the CDR3 is TGTGCCAGCAGCGTAGAGGGAATAGATACGCAGTATTTT. Translated, it gives CASSVEGIDTQYF.

This clone was detected only a few times. The V and J genes are TRBV7-6 and TRBJ2-5; the match to TRBD2 covers 7 bases. The V gene end was trimmed by 6 bases and the J gene end by 4 bases; junction bases not matched to a gene: 8. This CDR3 is 14 amino acids long. Germline loops: CDR1 SGHVS, CDR2 FNYEAQ. In DNA form, the CDR3 reads TGTGCCAGCAGTTTCCGTGGGGGGGGAGAGACCCAGTACTTC. Amino acid sequence: CASSFRGGGETQYF.

V and J are TRBV15 and TRBJ1-2; 8 nucleotides agree with TRBD1. The CDR3 has 16 residues. V was clipped by 0 bases and J by 6 bases; unmatched bases: 9. The germline CDR1 and CDR2 sequences are LNHNV and YYDKDF (reference sequence). CDR3 protein: CATSRDMDRAANGYTF. CDR3 bases: TGTGCCACCAGCAGAGATATGGACAGGGCGGCTAATGGCTACACCTTC. Based on the CDR3 plus reference TRBV15 and TRBJ1-2, the full variable domain is DAMVIQNPRYQVTQFGKPVTLSCSQTLNHNVMYWYQQKSSQAPKLLFHYYDKDFNNEADTPDNFQSRRPNTSFCFLDIRSPGLGDTAMYLCATSRDMDRAANGYTFGSGTRLTVV.

The chain has TRBV27 and TRBJ2-4; the D is unclear. The CDR3 runs to 17 residues. Germline V gives CDR1 MNHEY, CDR2 SMNVEV (reference sequence). V lost 5 bases, J lost 4 bases, and 21 bases lay in between. The CDR3 sequence is CASSPSRAQSDKNIQYF. The CDR3 DNA reads TGTGCCAGCAGTCCGTCACGGGCCCAAAGCGATAAAAACATTCAGTACTTC.

The rearrangement joins TRBV7-8 to TRBJ2-3; possibly TRBD1 or TRBD2 for D (7 bases each). This CDR3 spans 13 amino acids. V lost 5 bases and J lost 8, with 14 bases in between. Germline V gives CDR1 SGHVS, CDR2 FQNEAQ. CDR3 coding DNA: TGTGCCAGCAGCGCAAAGCGGGACAGTACGCAGTATTTT. This gives the protein CASSAKRDSTQYF.

The genes are TRBV7-2 and TRBJ1-1; perhaps TRBD1 as D (6 bases). V was trimmed by 2 bases and J by 4 bases, leaving 14 bases between them. The CDR3 is 15 residues long. The germline CDR1 and CDR2 sequences are SGHTA and FQGNSA. The CDR3, as DNA: TGTGCCAGCAGCTTAAGGGGGGGCAGTGGCACTGAAGCTTTCTTT. It specifies CASSLRGGSGTEAFF.

The chain employs TRBV9 and TRBJ2-3; no reliable D call. The V gene lost 0 bases and the J gene lost 1 base, with 9 bases spanning the gap. The length of the CDR3 is 15 residues. Germline-derived CDR1 and CDR2 are SGDLS and YYNGEE. CDR3 loop: CASSVDIARTDTQYF. As DNA, the CDR3 is TGTGCCAGCAGCGTAGATATAGCCCGCACAGATACGCAGTATTTT.

The chain uses TRBV11-1 and TRBJ2-3, with 8 positions matching TRBD1. The CDR3 loop spans 14 amino acids. Germline trimming cut 3 bases from V and 2 bases from J; bases unmatched to any gene: 1. Germline CDR1 and CDR2: SGHAT and FQDESV (reference sequence). The CDR3 protein is CASSLTGVTDTQYF. In DNA, the CDR3 is TGTGCCAGCAGCTTGACAGGGGTCACAGATACGCAGTATTTT.

The chain is built from TRBV10-3 and TRBJ2-7; 11 bases fit TRBD2. The CDR3 has 15 residues. The germline gives CDR1 ENHRY, CDR2 SYGVKD. Losses at the gene ends were 5 bases for V and 4 bases for J; bases not matched to a gene: 7. The CDR3 loop is CAISKIAGGKYEQYF. CDR3 coding DNA: TGTGCCATCAGTAAGATAGCGGGAGGGAAGTACGAGCAGTACTTC.

In its sample, this clone was seen once. CDR3 DNA: TGTGCCAGCAGCCAAGATTGGACGAGAAGCTCTGGAAACACCATATATTTT. Translation: CASSQDWTRSSGNTIYF. The V call is TRBV4-2, the J call TRBJ1-3; unclear D gene. Trimming removed 0 bases from V and 0 bases from J, with 12 bases in between. Germline V gene data show CDR1 as LGHNA and CDR2 as YNFKEQ. The CDR3 sequence is 17 residues long.